The clone carrying this T cell receptor (beta chain) came up many times. Authors' analysis steps: Estimated nucleated cell counts came from reference gene primer amplification. Measured with immunoSEQ multiplex PCR; TCRdb has only the in-frame clones, and not every one. V, J and clone size are those of that table, while D and trimming were read from the DNA. This table has about 380,000 clones, roughly 86% appearing once. This sample is part of a study of blood T cell repertoires in COVID-19. Study in general: Sites across the United States, Italy and Spain contributed samples from acute and convalescent COVID-19.

The receptor was isolated from a human donor with acute or convalescent COVID-19. The donor label of this sample is uncertain. The specimen sequenced was peripheral blood.

The DNA for the CDR3 is TGTGCCAGCAGTGTGGAGACTAGCTCCTACAATGAGCAGTTCTTC. As protein: CASSVETSSYNEQFF. The chain recombines TRBV2 with TRBJ2-1; a possible D gene is TRBD2 (6 bases). The CDR3 totals 15 residues. Germline CDR1 SNHLY, CDR2 FYNNEI. Trimming removed 4 bases from V and 0 bases from J, with 10 bases in between. The complete variable domain, with remaining parts taken from reference TRBV2 and TRBJ2-1, reads EPEVTQTPSHQVTQMGQEVILRCVPISNHLYFYWYRQILGQKVEFLVSFYNNEISEKSEIFDDQFSVERPDGSNFTLKIRSTKLEDSAMYFCASSVETSSYNEQFFGPGTRLTVL.